These 14 T cell receptor beta chains were all obtained from the same sample, sequenced in a study of cytomegalovirus exposure and HLA in healthy donors. The PCR used 60 Vbeta and 13 Jbeta primers. Sequenced by immunoSEQ multiplex PCR; TCRdb stores in-frame clones only, minus some. With around 60,000 clones in the sample, the ten largest clones hold less than 4.5%. Sequencing was done on a sample of PBMCs. These receptors all stem from a woman between 18 and 29 years old in good health and CMV-seronegative.

This sequence joins TRBV28 and TRBJ2-7; 9 nucleotides agree with TRBD2. Germline V lookup: CDR1 MDHEN, CDR2 SYDVKM. Losses at the gene ends were 5 bases for V and 4 bases for J; bases not matched to a gene: 12. The CDR3 contains 16 residues. The CDR3 reads CASSPRSSGGKYEQYF. The CDR3, as DNA: TGTGCCAGCAGTCCACGGAGTAGCGGGGGCAAGTACGAGCAGTACTTC.

This chain joins TRBV14 and TRBJ1-6, with unresolved D. Germline assignment: CDR1 SGHDN and CDR2 FVKESK. The V gene lost 5 bases and the J gene lost 7 bases, with 9 bases spanning the gap. This CDR3 contains 13 residues. The CDR3 reads CASSNRENSPLHF. The CDR3 DNA is TGTGCCAGCAGCAACCGGGAGAATTCACCCCTCCACTTT.

The chain couples TRBV19 to TRBJ2-7, with TRBD2 matching 10 bases. The V and J ends lost 3 bases and 0 bases, in that order; junction bases with no gene match: 5. CDR3 length: 16 amino acids. CDR1 and CDR2 (germline): LNHDA, SQIVND (reference sequence). CDR3 amino acids: CASSITTSGISYEQYF. The CDR3 nucleotides read TGTGCCAGTAGTATCACAACTAGCGGGATCTCCTACGAGCAGTACTTC.

This chain uses TRBV29-1 with TRBJ2-3; perhaps TRBD2 as D (6 bases). The CDR3 totals 13 residues. Germline V CDR1 and CDR2: SQVTM, ANQGSEA. V lost 6 bases and J 3 bases, leaving 13 bases between the germline ends. The DNA of the CDR3 is TGCAGCGTGGGCGGGGTAGTAACAGATACGCAGTATTTT. Translation: CSVGGVVTDTQYF.

V is TRBV6-5 and J is TRBJ2-1; 9 bases agree with TRBD2. The germline gives CDR1 MNHEY, CDR2 SVGAGI. J was trimmed by 6 bases and V by 7 bases; bases with no gene match: 10. This CDR3 contains 15 residues. The CDR3 reads CASTVGTSMFNEQFF. The CDR3 region has the DNA TGTGCCAGCACCGTCGGGACTAGCATGTTCAATGAGCAGTTCTTC.

The rearrangement links TRBV9 to TRBJ1-3; 7 nucleotides agree with TRBD1. The germline CDR1 and CDR2 sequences are SGDLS and YYNGEE. This CDR3 has 15 residues. J lost 0 bases, V lost 3 bases, and 3 bases had no gene match. CDR3: CASSATGSSGNTIYF. The CDR3 nucleotides read TGTGCCAGCAGCGCGACAGGGAGCTCTGGAAACACCATATATTTT.

The DNA for the CDR3 is TGCAGTGCTAGAGATACGCGGGAGCAGTTCTTC. Its translation is CSARDTREQFF. The chain has TRBV20-1 and TRBJ2-1; D is uncertain. The germline CDR1 and CDR2 sequences are DFQATT and SNEGSKA (reference sequence). Trimming shortened V by 0 bases and J by 10 bases, and 7 bases separated the two germline ends. The CDR3 is 11 amino acids.

This sequence joins TRBV7-8 and TRBJ1-2; D ambiguous. This CDR3 region has 11 residues. Germline values: CDR1 SGHVS, CDR2 FQNEAQ. The V end lost 6 bases, the J end lost 6 bases, and 8 bases lay between the germline ends. The DNA for the CDR3 is TGTGCCAGCAGGACAAGCAATGGCTACACCTTC. This encodes CASRTSNGYTF.

The chain links TRBV11-3 to TRBJ2-2; D perhaps matches TRBD1 (6 bases). V was cut by 1 base and J by 8 bases, with 11 bases left in between. Germline lookup yields CDR1 SGHNT and CDR2 YENEEA. This CDR3 has 14 amino acids. For the CDR3, the DNA is TGTGCCAGCAGCTTAGGCAGGGGAGCGGGGGAGCTGTTTTTT. The encoded protein is CASSLGRGAGELFF.

This chain joins TRBV6-1 and TRBJ1-2; D not certain. The CDR3 has 11 residues. The germline CDR1 and CDR2 sequences are MNHNS and SASEGT. Trimming shortened V by 2 bases and J by 8 bases, and 6 bases separated the two germline ends. CDR3 region: CASSESLGYTF. The CDR3 DNA reads TGTGCCAGCAGTGAATCGCTAGGCTACACCTTC.

This chain uses TRBV25-1 with TRBJ1-1; perhaps TRBD1 as D (6 bases). Germline V gene data show CDR1 as MGHDK and CDR2 as SYGVNS. The CDR3 covers 11 residues. Trimming left V 4 bases short and J 7 bases short, with 7 bases between. This chain's CDR3 is CASSGGLEAFF. The CDR3 coding sequence is TGTGCCAGCAGTGGGGGGCTTGAAGCTTTCTTT.

The genes are TRBV19 and TRBJ2-7, with a possible D match to TRBD1 (5 bases). V lost 4 bases to trimming and J lost 4 bases, with 11 bases between them. The CDR3 extends over 13 amino acids. CDR1 is LNHDA and CDR2 is SQIVND in the germline V gene (reference sequence). DNA for the CDR3: TGTGCCAGTAGTAGGCCAGGGCTTTACGAGCAGTACTTC. It is translated as CASSRPGLYEQYF.

The chain is built from TRBV9 and TRBJ2-2, with a tentative D call TRBD2 (6 bases). CDR1 SGDLS and CDR2 YYNGEE come from the germline V gene. Between the trimmed V and J ends, which lost 0 bases and 6 bases, there was a span of 9 bases. The CDR3 extends over 14 amino acids. In DNA, the CDR3 is TGTGCCAGCAGCGTAGGACTAGACCCCGGGGAGCTGTTTTTT. This sequence encodes CASSVGLDPGELFF.

The rearrangement joins TRBV11-3 to TRBJ2-3, with D uncertain. The V end lost 6 bases, the J end lost 0 bases, and 16 bases lay between the germline ends. The CDR3 runs to 16 residues. Germline V gives CDR1 SGHNT, CDR2 YENEEA. The CDR3 DNA reads as TGTGCCAGCAGTCCCAGAGGCTTCGGTAGCACAGATACGCAGTATTTT. Its protein product is CASSPRGFGSTDTQYF.